This TCR beta chain was profiled in a study of cytomegalovirus exposure and HLA in healthy donors. Findings and limits, study-wide: In an earlier analysis, about 87% or about 30%: the productive usage of most TCR beta V segments.

The germline gives CDR1 LNHDA, CDR2 SQIVND (reference sequence). This CDR3 is 15 amino acids long. V gave up 4 bases and J gave up 2 bases, with 9 bases separating them. As for this clone: Its antigen is not identified.

Use of 60 Vbeta and 13 Jbeta primers characterized the PCR. Assay used: immunoSEQ multiplex PCR; TCRdb lists only in-frame clones, some missing. Among approximately 97,000 clones listed, roughly 60% were seen once. This chain uses TRBV19 with TRBJ2-6; possible D gene TRBD1, 5 bases. The sample comprised PBMCs. This TCR derives from a human donor in good health. The CDR3 region has the DNA TGTGCCAGTAGTACAGGGTTTGCTGGGGCCAACGTCCTGACTTTC. Protein: CASSTGFAGANVLTF. Complete variable domain (other parts from reference TRBV19 and TRBJ2-6): DGGITQSPKYLFRKEGQNVTLSCEQNLNHDAMYWYRQDPGQGLRLIYYSQIVNDFQKGDIAEGYSVSREKKESFPLTVTSAQKNPTAFYLCASSTGFAGANVLTFGAGSRLTVL.